The clone carrying this T cell receptor beta chain appeared a single time. Profiling relied on immunoSEQ multiplex PCR, and the TCRdb table lists in-frame clones only, not all of them. The table lists some 400,000 clones, around 87% of them singletons. The data stem from a study of blood T cell repertoires in COVID-19. Background on the study: COVID-19 samples from acute and convalescent phases originated in the United States, Italy and Spain.

Trimming cost V 6 bases and J 8 bases, with 18 bases left between them. The CDR3 runs 14 residues. CDR1 MDHEN and CDR2 SYDVKM come from the germline V gene. The sequence was collected from a woman aged 55 to 70 with COVID-19, enrolled during active disease. Sequencing was performed on peripheral blood. This rearrangement joins TRBV28 to TRBJ2-3; D possibly corresponds to TRBD2 (6 bases). The CDR3 loop reads CASRVVGRGGTQYF. In DNA form, the CDR3 reads TGTGCCAGCAGGGTTGTGGGGCGGGGCGGTACGCAGTATTTT.